This record concerns one T cell receptor (beta chain) sequence. The antigen remains unidentified. This sample is drawn from a study of response to subunit inactivated influenza vaccine. Findings of the study overall: That few new T cells are recruited by each seasonal influenza vaccination was the authors' suggestion.

Via MiXCR, TCRdb re-called the RT-PCR reads, giving one row per CDR3 protein. Here the sample spans over 150,000 distinct CDR3 sequences, 13% to 15% being singletons. CDR3 length: 15 residues. V was trimmed by 0 bases and J by 2 bases, leaving 13 bases between them. Germline values: CDR1 DFQATT, CDR2 SNEGSKA (reference sequence). This receptor was identified in a man aged 50 or older who received an inactivated influenza vaccine. The specimen was CD8+ T cells sorted from PBMCs, collected roughly 5 days after vaccination. V and J are TRBV20-1 and TRBJ2-5; the D is unclear. CDR3 in DNA: TGCAGTGCTAGAGATTTTTTACGGCGGCAAGAGACCCAGTACTTC. Its protein is CSARDFLRRQETQYF.